This T cell receptor beta chain is from a study of blood T cell repertoires in COVID-19. The overall study: Acute and convalescent COVID-19 samples came from the United States, Italy and Spain.

The protocol was immunoSEQ multiplex PCR, while the TCRdb copy is restricted to in-frame clones and leaves out a portion. The repertoire holds under 150,000 clones, with about 88% as singletons. This CDR3 has 13 amino acids. V was pared by 3 bases and J by 6 bases, with 8 bases between. CDR1 and CDR2 (germline): SGHNT, YENEEA. The sample comprised peripheral blood. The source is a man aged 50 to 59 with active COVID-19. V gene TRBV11-3 combines with J gene TRBJ2-2; no firm D call. The CDR3 loop is CASSLEGAGELFF. In nucleotides, the CDR3 is TGTGCCAGCAGCTTGGAAGGAGCCGGGGAGCTGTTTTTT.